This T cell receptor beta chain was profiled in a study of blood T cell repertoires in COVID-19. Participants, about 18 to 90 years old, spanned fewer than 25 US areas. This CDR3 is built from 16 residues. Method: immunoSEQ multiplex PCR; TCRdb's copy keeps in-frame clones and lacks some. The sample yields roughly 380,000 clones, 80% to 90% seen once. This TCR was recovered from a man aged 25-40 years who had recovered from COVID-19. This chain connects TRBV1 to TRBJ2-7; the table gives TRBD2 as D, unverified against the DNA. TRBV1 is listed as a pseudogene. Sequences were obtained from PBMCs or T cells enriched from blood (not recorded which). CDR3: CTSSQGGGPTSYEQYF. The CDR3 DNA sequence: TGCACCAGCAGCCAAGGCGGGGGGCCCACCTCCTACGAGCAGTACTTC.